Described below is a single T cell receptor (beta chain) sequence and its context. There are 13 residues in the CDR3. Germline V gene sequence: CDR1 ENHRY, CDR2 SYGVKD. The trim removed 10 bases at V and 0 bases at J, leaving 5 bases unmatched. This specimen comes from a study of cytomegalovirus exposure and HLA in healthy donors. PCR primers comprised 60 Vbeta and 13 Jbeta primers. The assay was immunoSEQ multiplex PCR, and TCRdb's table has in-frame clones only and misses some. The sample totals roughly 55,000 clones. The sample was PBMCs. The chain joins TRBV10-3 to TRBJ2-7; 8 bases match TRBD2. This receptor was taken from a man over 45 in good health and CMV-seropositive. The chain's CDR3 is CATTGTSSYEQYF. The CDR3 DNA follows: TGTGCCACCACCGGGACTAGCTCCTACGAGCAGTACTTC.